This T cell receptor (beta chain) was retrieved from a study of blood T cell repertoires in COVID-19. Background on the study: There were acute and convalescent COVID-19 samples, and they came from the United States, Italy and Spain. The analysed material was cDNA or gDNA that came from T cells, B-cell-depleted T cells, or PBMCs.

Under the authors' procedure: Estimates of nucleated cell counts were drawn from the amplification of reference gene primers. TCRdb keeps only in-frame clones here, not all; method: immunoSEQ multiplex PCR. Clone size and the V and J calls come from that table; the DNA yielded D and trimming. The table includes hundreds of thousands of clones, around 90% detected once. The CDR3 runs to 15 residues. CDR1 is WSHSY and CDR2 is SAAADI in the germline V gene. Trimming removed 9 bases from V and 2 bases from J; junction bases left unmatched: 8. The chain carries TRBV10-2 and TRBJ1-5, with 9 positions matching TRBD1. Sample: peripheral blood. The TCR sequence derives from a young woman who had recovered from COVID-19. In DNA, the CDR3 is TGCGCCAGTAAAACAGGGGGCTATGGCAATCAGCCCCAGCATTTT. Its translation: CASKTGGYGNQPQHF.